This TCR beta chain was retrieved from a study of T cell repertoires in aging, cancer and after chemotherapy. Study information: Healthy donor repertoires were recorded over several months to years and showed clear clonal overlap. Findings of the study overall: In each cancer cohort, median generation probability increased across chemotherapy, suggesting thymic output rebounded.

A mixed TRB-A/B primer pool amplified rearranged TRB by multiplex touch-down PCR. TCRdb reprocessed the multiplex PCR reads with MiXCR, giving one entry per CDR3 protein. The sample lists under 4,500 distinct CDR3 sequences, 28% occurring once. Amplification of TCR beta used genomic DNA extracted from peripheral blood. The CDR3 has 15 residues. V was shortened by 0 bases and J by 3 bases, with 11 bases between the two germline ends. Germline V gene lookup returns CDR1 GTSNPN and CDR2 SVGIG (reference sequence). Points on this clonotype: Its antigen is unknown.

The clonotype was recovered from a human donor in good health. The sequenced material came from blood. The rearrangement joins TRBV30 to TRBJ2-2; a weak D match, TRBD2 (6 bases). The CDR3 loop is CAWSVGREDTGELFF. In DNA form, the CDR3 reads TGTGCCTGGAGTGTAGGCAGGGAGGACACCGGGGAGCTGTTTTTT.